One and the same sample provided the 22 T cell receptor beta chains below, sequenced in a study of chemoradiotherapy in HPV16-positive cancers (dated by TCRdb to between 2021 and 2022). Libraries were made using the immunoSEQ multiplex PCR assay. TCRdb's version of the immuneACCESS table is confined to in-frame rearrangements and falls short of the full clone set. An unresolved V gene accounts for under half of the shortfall where checked; the remainder is of unknown origin. The sample table holds fewer than 10,000 clones, of which over 80% were seen once. The top ten constitute 9% to 15% of the sample. This material consisted of blood, taken from a patient who underwent chemoradiotherapy. The source of these receptors is a human donor with HPV-associated anogenital cancer.

The chain has TRBV5-4 and TRBJ2-1; D tentatively fits TRBD1 or TRBD2 (5 bases each). The V end lost 2 bases, the J end lost 0 bases, and 12 bases lay between the germline ends. This CDR3 contains 16 residues. The germline CDR1 and CDR2 sequences are SGHNT and YYREEE (reference sequence). The DNA for the CDR3 is TGTGCCAGCAGCTTAAGGGGAGTCTCCTCCTACAATGAGCAGTTCTTC. This encodes CASSLRGVSSYNEQFF.

This chain links TRBV4-1 with TRBJ2-5; TRBD1 might be the D (5 bases). The length of the CDR3 is 13 residues. CDR1 is MGHRA and CDR2 is YSYEKL in the germline V gene. The V end lost 6 bases, the J end lost 5 bases, and 13 bases lay between the germline ends. CDR3 nucleotides: TGCGCCAGCAGTCCGGAAGGGGCCGAGACCCAGTACTTC. Translation: CASSPEGAETQYF.

The CDR3 DNA is TGTGCCAGCAGTTACGAAGGGGCCTATGGCTACACCTTC. Translation gives CASSYEGAYGYTF. The chain uses TRBV6-5 and TRBJ1-2; D possibly corresponds to TRBD1 (5 bases). CDR1 and CDR2 from the germline V gene are MNHEY and SVGAGI. Trimming removed 2 bases at V and 4 bases at J, with 8 bases between. This CDR3 comprises 13 residues.

Only one count was recorded for this clone. The rearrangement joins TRBV7-8 to TRBJ1-1; 10 nucleotides match TRBD1. The CDR3 contains 18 residues. V dropped 2 bases and J dropped 0; count of bases not matched to a gene: 9. CDR1 is SGHVS and CDR2 is FQNEAQ in the germline V gene. The CDR3 reads CASSLSSGTGVMNTEAFF. CDR3 sequence (DNA): TGTGCCAGCAGCTTAAGTTCCGGGACAGGGGTCATGAACACTGAAGCTTTCTTT. The full variable domain, rest sourced from reference TRBV7-8 and TRBJ1-1, is GAGVSQSPRYKVAKRGQDVALRCDPISGHVSLFWYQQALGQGPEFLTYFQNEAQLDKSGLPSDRFFAERPEGSVSTLKIQRTQQEDSAVYLCASSLSSGTGVMNTEAFFGQGTRLTVV.

The chain links TRBV11-2 to TRBJ1-1; no clear D gene. Germline V gene data show CDR1 as SGHAT and CDR2 as FQNNGV. V shed 1 base and J shed 3 bases, with 9 bases lying between them. The CDR3 covers 14 residues. CDR3 nucleotides: TGTGCCAGCAGCTTAGTACAGATATACACTGAAGCTTTCTTT. The encoded protein is CASSLVQIYTEAFF.

The chain carries TRBV11-2 and TRBJ2-7, with D perhaps assigned TRBD1 or TRBD2 (5 bases each). The CDR3 runs 14 residues. Germline CDR1 SGHAT, CDR2 FQNNGV. V gave up 1 base and J gave up 4 bases, with 11 bases separating them. The CDR3 DNA sequence: TGTGCCAGCAGCTTAGGGGGGTCGGCGTACGAGCAGTACTTC. It encodes CASSLGGSAYEQYF.

The chain links TRBV5-6 to TRBJ2-1, with 10 bases matching TRBD2. CDR3 length: 17 amino acids. With 4 bases clipped from V and 0 bases from J, the junction kept 7 bases outside the gene matches. Per germline, CDR1 SGHDT and CDR2 YYEEEE. The CDR3 here is CASSLSGGPSSYNEQFF. In DNA form, the CDR3 reads TGTGCCAGCAGCCTTAGCGGGGGGCCGAGCTCCTACAATGAGCAGTTCTTC.

This chain connects TRBV27 to TRBJ2-3, with D unresolved. The V and J ends lost 6 bases and 0 bases respectively, with 1 base between them. The CDR3 length is 11 residues. Germline V gene lookup returns CDR1 MNHEY and CDR2 SMNVEV (reference sequence). The CDR3 here is CASRSTDTQYF. The CDR3 nucleotides read TGTGCCAGCAGAAGCACAGATACGCAGTATTTT.

V usage is TRBV27 and J usage is TRBJ2-5; a weak D match, TRBD2 (5 bases). The CDR3 consists of 13 residues. V lost 4 bases, J lost 1 base, and 7 bases lay in between. Germline CDR1 MNHEY, CDR2 SMNVEV (reference sequence). The CDR3 DNA reads as TGTGCCAGCAGTTCGACTACCCAAGAGACCCAGTACTTC. Translated: CASSSTTQETQYF.

The rearrangement joins TRBV5-1 to TRBJ2-3; D gene ambiguous. V was clipped by 1 base and J by 1 base, with 13 bases between them. Germline lookup yields CDR1 SGHRS and CDR2 YFSETQ. CDR3 length equals 16 residues. CDR3 DNA: TGCGCCAGCAGCTTGATGCTGGGTGGAGGCACAGATACGCAGTATTTT. The encoded protein is CASSLMLGGGTDTQYF.

The rearrangement links TRBV19 to TRBJ2-5; D perhaps matches TRBD2 (5 bases). Deletions cut 5 bases from V and 2 bases from J, with 15 bases between. Germline-derived CDR1 and CDR2 are LNHDA and SQIVND (reference sequence). The CDR3 loop spans 15 amino acids. CDR3 protein: CASSRAGIRQETQYF. The CDR3 DNA is TGTGCCAGTAGTCGGGCCGGGATCCGTCAAGAGACCCAGTACTTC.

The chain employs TRBV6-5 and TRBJ2-1; 9 nucleotides match TRBD2. The CDR3 runs 15 residues. V was pared by 6 bases and J by 4 bases, with 7 bases of the junction left unmatched. CDR1 MNHEY and CDR2 SVGAGI come from the germline V gene. CDR3 nucleotide sequence: TGTGCCAGCAGCCCGCTAGCGGGGACTTACAATGAGCAGTTCTTC. It yields the protein CASSPLAGTYNEQFF.

This chain connects TRBV4-1 to TRBJ2-1, with 8 bases fitting TRBD2. The V gene's germline CDR1 is MGHRA and CDR2 YSYEKL. V shed 0 bases and J 14 bases; nucleotides not matched to a gene: 12. This CDR3 spans 15 amino acids. This CDR3 reads CASSQERGAGQSEFF. CDR3 nucleotide sequence: TGCGCCAGCAGCCAAGAGCGGGGGGCCGGGCAATCAGAGTTCTTC.

This rearrangement joins TRBV15 to TRBJ2-1, with 9 bases aligning to TRBD2. The CDR3 totals 15 residues. J lost 8 bases, V lost 0 bases, and 5 bases had no gene match. Germline V gives CDR1 LNHNV, CDR2 YYDKDF (reference sequence). DNA of the CDR3: TGTGCCACCAGCAGAGAAGTAGCGGGGGCCTATGAGCAGTTCTTC. Translated: CATSREVAGAYEQFF.

The chain is built from TRBV2 and TRBJ1-4; tentative D call: TRBD1 (6 bases). CDR3 size: 13 residues. CDR1 is SNHLY and CDR2 is FYNNEI in the germline V gene. V was clipped by 4 bases and J by 8 bases, with 11 bases between them. CDR3 in DNA: TGTGCCAGCAGTGCAGGGGCAATCGAAAAACTGTTTTTT. It codes for CASSAGAIEKLFF.

The rearrangement uses TRBV6-5 and TRBJ1-2; 9 nucleotides line up with TRBD1. V dropped 4 bases and J dropped 5; count of bases not matched to a gene: 11. CDR3 size: 16 residues. Germline values: CDR1 MNHEY, CDR2 SVGAGI. The chain's CDR3 is CASSFPGQGFIYGYTF. DNA of the CDR3: TGTGCCAGCAGTTTCCCCGGACAGGGGTTCATATATGGCTACACCTTC.

This chain joins TRBV5-1 and TRBJ1-1, with no clear D. The CDR3 sequence is 13 residues long. V lost 2 bases and J lost 1, with 6 bases in between. From germline, CDR1 is SGHRS and CDR2 YFSETQ. DNA for the CDR3: TGCGCCAGCAGCTTAGGATGGAACACTGAAGCTTTCTTT. Protein sequence: CASSLGWNTEAFF.

This clone was seen a handful of times. The gene calls are TRBV7-9 and TRBJ1-6; 11 nucleotides agree with TRBD1. Unmatched junction bases numbered 9, after V lost 5 bases and J lost 9 bases. The germline V gene encodes CDR1 SEHNR and CDR2 FQNEAQ (reference sequence). The CDR3 runs 16 residues. For the CDR3, the DNA is TGTGCCAGCAGCCCAATTCCGGGACAGGGGGGTTCACCCCTCCACTTT. Translating gives CASSPIPGQGGSPLHF.

The genes are TRBV5-1 and TRBJ2-1; 11 nucleotides match TRBD1. The germline CDR1 and CDR2 sequences are SGHRS and YFSETQ. J gave up 9 bases and V 4 bases, and 3 bases lay outside the gene matches. This CDR3 spans 13 amino acids. CDR3 nucleotides: TGCGCCAGCAGCACGGGACAGGGGGGTGAGCAGTTCTTC. This translates into CASSTGQGGEQFF.

The chain carries TRBV2 and TRBJ1-4, with 8 bases aligning to TRBD1. Per the germline V gene, CDR1 is SNHLY and CDR2 is FYNNEI. Trimming removed 6 bases from V and 8 bases from J; junction bases left unmatched: 14. This CDR3 spans 16 amino acids. In DNA, the CDR3 is TGTGCCAGCAGGGGTAGGACAGGGTCTGTAAACGAAAAACTGTTTTTT. The encoded protein is CASRGRTGSVNEKLFF.

The rearrangement joins TRBV7-9 to TRBJ2-7, with 10 bases identical to TRBD1. Germline CDR1 SEHNR, CDR2 FQNEAQ (reference sequence). Germline trimming cut 7 bases from V and 6 bases from J; bases unmatched to any gene: 15. The CDR3 contains 16 residues. This CDR3 reads CASIRGPGTGAPEQYF. Written as DNA, the CDR3 is TGTGCCAGCATCCGAGGGCCCGGGACAGGGGCGCCCGAGCAGTACTTC.

The rearrangement links TRBV21-1 to TRBJ2-7; the table assigns TRBD1, which was not confirmed against the DNA. TRBV21-1 is described as a pseudogene. The CDR3 length is 14 residues. CDR3 sequence reads: CASSSRDIFSEQYV. In nucleotides, the CDR3 is TGTGCCAGCAGCAGCCGGGACATTTTCTCCGAGCAGTACGTC.